These 24 T cell receptor beta chains were all obtained from the same sample, sequenced in a study of blood T cell repertoires in COVID-19. The data were produced by immunoSEQ multiplex PCR, yet TCRdb's version contains in-frame clones alone and is incomplete. This table has about 80,000 clones, more than 75% appearing once. The sample comprised peripheral blood. Receptors were obtained from a human donor in a cohort sampled during active COVID-19.

This clone turned up a few times. V is TRBV19 and J is TRBJ2-1; D gene uncertain. CDR1 and CDR2 from the germline V gene are LNHDA and SQIVND (reference sequence). The CDR3 has 14 amino acids. V was cut by 2 bases and J by 5 bases, with 10 bases left in between. The CDR3 here is CASSILAVDNEQFF. The CDR3 nucleotides read TGTGCCAGTAGTATACTGGCAGTTGACAATGAGCAGTTCTTC.

This sequence joins TRBV5-1 and TRBJ1-6; perhaps TRBD1 as D (6 bases). Looked up from germline, CDR1 is SGHRS and CDR2 is YFSETQ. Trimming took off 4 bases at V and 4 bases at J, with 15 bases between the two ends. This CDR3 comprises 16 residues. CDR3 sequence: CASSKDGQLYNSPLHF. The CDR3 DNA follows: TGCGCCAGCAGCAAAGACGGACAGTTATATAATTCACCCCTCCACTTT.

The chain is built from TRBV3-1 (or the pseudogene TRBV3-2) and TRBJ2-5; D is unresolved. Germline-derived CDR1 and CDR2 are LGHDT and YNNKEL (reference sequence). The CDR3 has 14 residues. V lost 2 bases, J lost 2 bases, and 9 bases lay in between. The CDR3 coding sequence is TGTGCCAGCAGCCAACAGCGAGAACAAGAGACCCAGTACTTC. The encoded protein is CASSQQREQETQYF.

The chain carries TRBV28 and TRBJ2-2, with a weak D call TRBD1 (6 bases). V lost 6 bases, J lost 4 bases, and 12 bases lay in between. The CDR3 runs to 14 residues. Germline assignment: CDR1 MDHEN and CDR2 SYDVKM. The CDR3 DNA reads TGTGCCAGCAGCGGAACAGGGTCCACCGGGGAGCTGTTTTTT. Translation gives CASSGTGSTGELFF. The full variable domain, in which reference TRBV28 and TRBJ2-2 provide the parts outside the CDR3, is DVKVTQSSRYLVKRTGEKVFLECVQDMDHENMFWYRQDPGLGLRLIYFSYDVKMKEKGDIPEGYSVSREKKERFSLILESASTNQTSMYLCASSGTGSTGELFFGEGSRLTVL.

The V and J genes are TRBV7-9 and TRBJ1-4; TRBD1 matches at 7 bases. Germline CDR1 reads SEHNR; CDR2 reads FQNEAQ (reference sequence). CDR3 length: 16 amino acids. J gave up 5 bases and V 5 bases, and 11 bases lay outside the gene matches. This CDR3 reads CASSLRSGQRNEKLFF. In DNA form, the CDR3 reads TGTGCCAGCAGCCTTCGATCGGGACAGCGAAATGAAAAACTGTTTTTT.

The rearrangement joins TRBV28 to TRBJ2-5; the match to TRBD2 covers 12 bases. Trimming at V came to 6 bases and at J to 3 bases, leaving 5 bases not matched to a gene. CDR1 and CDR2 (germline): MDHEN, SYDVKM. The CDR3 runs 15 residues. DNA for the CDR3: TGTGCCAGCAGCCGCGGACTAGCGGGGAAAGAGACCCAGTACTTC. This sequence encodes CASSRGLAGKETQYF.

The chain recombines TRBV5-4 with TRBJ2-3; TRBD1 agrees at 10 bases. Germline V gene lookup returns CDR1 SGHNT and CDR2 YYREEE (reference sequence). This CDR3 is 18 amino acids long. J gave up 2 bases and V 0 bases, and 9 bases lay outside the gene matches. Here the CDR3 reads CASSLVPFGTGDTDTQYF. CDR3 in DNA: TGTGCCAGCAGCTTGGTACCCTTCGGGACAGGGGACACAGATACGCAGTATTTT.

The V and J genes are TRBV7-3 and TRBJ2-4, with D tentatively TRBD1 (5 bases). Trimming left V 11 bases short and J 7 bases short, with 24 bases between. The CDR3 is made up of 15 amino acids. Germline loops: CDR1 SGHTA, CDR2 FQGTGA. DNA of the CDR3: TGTGCCGTACACTGTTTAGGGGCCCCCCGCAACATTCAGTACTTC. It is translated as CAVHCLGAPRNIQYF.

V gene TRBV7-9 combines with J gene TRBJ1-4; D is perhaps TRBD1 (5 bases). The CDR3 is 17 residues long. Germline V CDR1 and CDR2: SEHNR, FQNEAQ (reference sequence). The V end was cut by 4 bases, the J end by 5 bases, with 20 bases between. The CDR3 sequence: CASSSLLRQSGNEKLFF. CDR3 nucleotides: TGTGCCAGCAGCTCCCTACTCCGACAGAGCGGGAATGAAAAACTGTTTTTT.

The gene calls are TRBV24-1 and TRBJ1-4; unclear D gene. CDR3 length equals 13 residues. Germline CDR1 reads KGHDR; CDR2 reads SFDVKD. Trimming stripped 6 bases from V and 7 bases from J, with 11 bases between. CDR3 DNA sequence: TGTGCCACCAGTTCGCGACGGGGTGAAAAACTGTTTTTT. Amino acid sequence: CATSSRRGEKLFF.

This clone came up once. The J gene is TRBJ1-2, the V gene TRBV10-3, with D possibly matching TRBD1 (5 bases). The ends were cut back, 3 bases at V and 7 bases at J, with 12 bases in the middle. The CDR3 runs 13 residues. Germline lookup yields CDR1 ENHRY and CDR2 SYGVKD. The CDR3 is CAISETGRFGYTF. DNA of the CDR3: TGTGCCATCAGTGAAACAGGCCGCTTTGGCTACACCTTC.

This chain uses TRBV14 with TRBJ2-5; no clear D. Trimming removed 1 base at V and 7 bases at J, with 7 bases between. The CDR3 is 12 residues long. CDR1 and CDR2 (germline): SGHDN, FVKESK. In nucleotides, the CDR3 is TGTGCCAGCAGCCAAGTCGTTTGGACCCAGTACTTC. Its protein is CASSQVVWTQYF.

In its sample, this clone was seen once. The genes are TRBV14 and TRBJ2-3; D is perhaps TRBD1 (6 bases). CDR3 length: 14 residues. With 2 bases removed from V and 0 bases from J, the gap between germline ends came to 6 bases. Germline CDR1 reads SGHDN; CDR2 reads FVKESK. The DNA for the CDR3 is TGTGCCAGCAGCCAAAGGGGGAGCACAGATACGCAGTATTTT. Its translation: CASSQRGSTDTQYF.

V usage is TRBV2 and J usage is TRBJ1-2, with TRBD1 identical over 7 bases. V lost 3 bases, J lost 1 base, and 5 bases stayed unmatched. Per the germline V gene, CDR1 is SNHLY and CDR2 is FYNNEI. This CDR3 is built from 15 residues. CDR3 DNA: TGTGCCAGCAGTGATCGGCAGGGGGGTAACTATGGCTACACCTTC. Translating it yields CASSDRQGGNYGYTF.

Points on this clone: One end of the junction is discordant with germline, which a read error may explain. The chain's CDR3 is CATSREVNTEAFF. The CDR3 DNA sequence: TGTGCCACCAGCCGGGAGGTGAACACTGAAGCTTTCTTT. V and J are TRBV7-2 and TRBJ1-1; D call uncertain. Germline V gene lookup returns CDR1 SGHTA and CDR2 FQGNSA. CDR3 length: 13 amino acids.

This clone has only a few counts. V gene TRBV4-1 combines with J gene TRBJ1-1, with D perhaps matching TRBD1 (6 bases). In germline, CDR1 is MGHRA, CDR2 YSYEKL. V gave up 4 bases and J gave up 1 base, with 10 bases separating them. CDR3 length: 14 residues. CDR3 in DNA: TGCGCCAGCAGCCCGGGGGGCTGGAACACTGAAGCTTTCTTT. This gives the protein CASSPGGWNTEAFF.

The chain uses TRBV4-1 and TRBJ1-1; no definite D call. V shed 3 bases and J shed 4 bases, with 15 bases lying between them. The germline CDR1 and CDR2 sequences are MGHRA and YSYEKL. CDR3 length: 15 residues. The CDR3 protein is CASSQVTSRGTEAFF. For the CDR3, the DNA is TGCGCCAGCAGCCAGGTGACATCCCGGGGCACTGAAGCTTTCTTT.

The V call is TRBV3-1 (or the pseudogene TRBV3-2), the J call TRBJ2-3; TRBD2 might be the D (5 bases). Per germline, CDR1 LGHDT and CDR2 YNNKEL (reference sequence). The CDR3 consists of 14 residues. V dropped 6 bases and J dropped 4 bases, with 14 bases sitting between them. The CDR3 loop is CASRESGSADTQYF. CDR3 sequence (DNA): TGTGCCAGCAGGGAATCGGGGTCCGCAGATACGCAGTATTTT.

The CDR3: CASSPRGSTEAFF. Written as DNA, the CDR3 is TGTGCCAGCAGCCCCCGGGGGAGCACTGAAGCTTTCTTT. The chain combines TRBV3-1 (or the pseudogene TRBV3-2) with TRBJ1-1, with D perhaps TRBD1 (5 bases). The V end was cut by 4 bases, the J end by 4 bases, with 10 bases between. This CDR3 comprises 13 residues. From germline, CDR1 is LGHDT and CDR2 YNNKEL (reference sequence).

J is TRBJ1-1 and V is TRBV2; no clear D. The CDR3 totals 15 residues. Trimming took 6 bases from V and 4 from J, leaving 18 bases between them. Germline loops: CDR1 SNHLY, CDR2 FYNNEI. The CDR3 region is CASRLSRGFSTEAFF. Written as DNA, the CDR3 is TGTGCCAGCAGACTATCTCGGGGATTCTCCACTGAAGCTTTCTTT.

The V and J genes are TRBV28 and TRBJ1-2; D is unclear. Germline assignment: CDR1 MDHEN and CDR2 SYDVKM. The CDR3 covers 14 residues. V shed 3 bases and J shed 0 bases, with 8 bases lying between them. In DNA form, the CDR3 reads TGTGCCAGCAGTTTCGGGTCTACTAACTATGGCTACACCTTC. It codes for CASSFGSTNYGYTF.

This sequence joins TRBV2 and TRBJ1-1; unclear D gene. The CDR3 spans 13 residues. The V gene lost 6 bases and the J gene lost 3 bases, with 11 bases spanning the gap. CDR1 is SNHLY, CDR2 FYNNEI, per germline. CDR3 bases: TGTGCCAGCAGGACCCATCGGGACACTGAAGCTTTCTTT. This encodes CASRTHRDTEAFF.

This chain links TRBV6-1 with TRBJ2-7, with D tentatively TRBD1 (6 bases). Germline assignment: CDR1 MNHNS and CDR2 SASEGT. This CDR3 region has 15 residues. Trimming stripped 10 bases from V and 0 bases from J, with 19 bases between. CDR3 sequence: CATCPQGQSSYEQYF. The CDR3 nucleotides read TGTGCCACCTGCCCACAGGGCCAAAGCTCCTACGAGCAGTACTTC.

The chain couples TRBV2 to TRBJ1-4; 8 bases map to TRBD1. V dropped 6 bases and J dropped 3; count of bases not matched to a gene: 3. The CDR3 is 14 amino acids. Germline V gene lookup returns CDR1 SNHLY and CDR2 FYNNEI. The CDR3 DNA sequence: TGTGCCAGCAGACAGGGGGGGTCTAATGAAAAACTGTTTTTT. Protein sequence: CASRQGGSNEKLFF.